A selection of T cell receptor beta chains follows, all from one sample in a study of blood T cell repertoires in COVID-19. TCRdb keeps only in-frame clones here, not all; method: immunoSEQ multiplex PCR. Here the sample spans more than 350,000 clones, about 87% being singletons. The sequenced material came from PBMCs or T cells enriched from blood (not recorded which). Receptor source: a woman between 45 and 65 years old who had recovered from COVID-19. The CDR3 runs from the conserved cysteine through the conserved F or W. Each record gives: V gene, J gene, D gene, CDR3 protein. D genes are given only for firm matches.

V gene: TRBV6-5
J gene: TRBJ1-3
D gene: TRBD1
CDR3 protein: CASSWDSSGNTIYF

V gene: TRBV9
J gene: TRBJ1-5
D gene: NA
CDR3 protein: CASSSEGGANQPQHF

V gene: TRBV3-1/TRBV3-2
J gene: TRBJ2-1
D gene: TRBD2
CDR3 protein: CASSPRLAGGGNYNEQFF

V gene: TRBV28
J gene: TRBJ1-2
D gene: NA
CDR3 protein: CASSLPSRYGYTF

V gene: TRBV30
J gene: TRBJ2-3
D gene: TRBD1
CDR3 protein: CAWSVGTGEDTDTQYF

V gene: TRBV7-2
J gene: TRBJ1-2
D gene: TRBD1
CDR3 protein: CASSLRPQGQGRVGYTF

V gene: TRBV19
J gene: TRBJ2-7
D gene: TRBD1
CDR3 protein: CASSMWDRDEQYF

V gene: TRBV7-9
J gene: TRBJ1-5
D gene: TRBD1
CDR3 protein: CASSLAGTEFNQPQHF

V gene: TRBV3-1/TRBV3-2
J gene: TRBJ1-2
D gene: TRBD1
CDR3 protein: CASSQDRQGRDYGYTF

V gene: TRBV4-1
J gene: TRBJ1-1
D gene: TRBD1
CDR3 protein: CASSLQQGVNTEAFF

V gene: TRBV7-8
J gene: TRBJ2-1
D gene: TRBD2
CDR3 protein: CASSLTTSGGATEQFF

V gene: TRBV6-1
J gene: TRBJ2-7
D gene: NA
CDR3 protein: CASSLGGGVYEQYF

V gene: TRBV7-8
J gene: TRBJ1-5
D gene: NA
CDR3 protein: CASSLGAGISQPQHF

V gene: TRBV7-9
J gene: TRBJ2-5
D gene: NA
CDR3 protein: CASSLAGGGSQETQYF

V gene: TRBV5-8
J gene: TRBJ1-6
D gene: NA
CDR3 protein: CASSLAGVWYGSPLHF

V gene: TRBV9
J gene: TRBJ2-5
D gene: TRBD2
CDR3 protein: CASSVAAGDQETQYF

V gene: TRBV2
J gene: TRBJ1-2
D gene: NA
CDR3 protein: CASRGAPGYGYTF

V gene: TRBV2
J gene: TRBJ1-2
D gene: NA
CDR3 protein: CASGRAVQGYTF

V gene: TRBV4-3
J gene: TRBJ2-7
D gene: TRBD2
CDR3 protein: CASSQDSGVAGGYEQYF

V gene: TRBV18
J gene: TRBJ1-4
D gene: NA
CDR3 protein: CASSLNRVTTNEKLFF

V gene: TRBV12-3/TRBV12-4
J gene: TRBJ1-5
D gene: NA
CDR3 protein: CASSFGGPQHF

V gene: TRBV27
J gene: TRBJ1-1
D gene: NA
CDR3 protein: CASSLSRGGLTEAFF

V gene: TRBV9
J gene: TRBJ1-2
D gene: TRBD1
CDR3 protein: CASSPGGGGGYTF

V gene: TRBV6-2/TRBV6-3
J gene: TRBJ1-2
D gene: TRBD1
CDR3 protein: CASSYGSTGMYGYTF

V gene: TRBV11-2
J gene: TRBJ1-2
D gene: NA
CDR3 protein: CASSMGEGYGYTF

V gene: TRBV6-5
J gene: TRBJ1-1
D gene: TRBD1
CDR3 protein: CASIQGASTEAFF

V gene: TRBV18
J gene: TRBJ1-2
D gene: TRBD1
CDR3 protein: CASSLDRANYGYTF

V gene: TRBV15
J gene: TRBJ1-1
D gene: NA
CDR3 protein: CATSRATGWNTEAFF

V gene: TRBV27
J gene: TRBJ2-1
D gene: NA
CDR3 protein: CASSYGGIWDNEQFF

V gene: TRBV28
J gene: TRBJ1-2
D gene: NA
CDR3 protein: CASSGDSNYGYTF

V gene: TRBV5-1
J gene: TRBJ2-1
D gene: NA
CDR3 protein: CASSLVGGILSYNEQFF

V gene: TRBV5-6
J gene: TRBJ1-4
D gene: TRBD1
CDR3 protein: CASSKPGQGATNEKLFF

V gene: TRBV2
J gene: TRBJ2-1
D gene: TRBD2
CDR3 protein: CASGTNSGGGGAYNEQFF

V gene: TRBV27
J gene: TRBJ2-2
D gene: NA
CDR3 protein: CASSLTANTGELFF

V gene: TRBV4-1
J gene: TRBJ1-4
D gene: NA
CDR3 protein: CASSQDPGIGEKLFF

V gene: TRBV9
J gene: TRBJ1-6
D gene: NA
CDR3 protein: CASSPSSYNSPLHF

V gene: TRBV7-2
J gene: TRBJ2-3
D gene: NA
CDR3 protein: CASSPWTASTDTQYF

V gene: TRBV10-3
J gene: TRBJ1-6
D gene: NA
CDR3 protein: CAIKGEGYNSPLHF

V gene: TRBV5-1
J gene: TRBJ2-1
D gene: TRBD2
CDR3 protein: CASSLGTSGGDEQFF

V gene: TRBV27
J gene: TRBJ1-1
D gene: TRBD1
CDR3 protein: CASSTETGMNTEAFF

V gene: TRBV2
J gene: TRBJ1-4
D gene: TRBD1
CDR3 protein: CASSGQGGEKLFF